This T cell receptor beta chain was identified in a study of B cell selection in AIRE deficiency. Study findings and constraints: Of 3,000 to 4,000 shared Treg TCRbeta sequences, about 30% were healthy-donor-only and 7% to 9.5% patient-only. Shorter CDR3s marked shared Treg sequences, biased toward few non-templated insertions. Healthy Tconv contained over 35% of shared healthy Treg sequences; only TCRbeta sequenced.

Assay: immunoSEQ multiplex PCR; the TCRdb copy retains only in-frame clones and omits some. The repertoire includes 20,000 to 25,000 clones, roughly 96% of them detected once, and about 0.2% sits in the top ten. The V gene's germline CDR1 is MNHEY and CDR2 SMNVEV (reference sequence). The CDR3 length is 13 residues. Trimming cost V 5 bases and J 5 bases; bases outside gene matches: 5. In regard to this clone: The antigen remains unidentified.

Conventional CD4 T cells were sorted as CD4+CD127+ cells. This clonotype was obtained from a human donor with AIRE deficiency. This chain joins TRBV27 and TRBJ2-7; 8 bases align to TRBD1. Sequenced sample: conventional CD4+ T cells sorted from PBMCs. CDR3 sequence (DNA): TGTGCCAGCAGTCGGACAGGGTTCAACGAGCAGTACTTC. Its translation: CASSRTGFNEQYF.